The next 26 T cell receptor beta chains were all read from a single sample in a study of cytomegalovirus exposure and HLA in healthy donors. Primers: 60 Vbeta forward and 13 Jbeta reverse. TCRdb's table, derived via immunoSEQ multiplex PCR, lists solely in-frame clones and lacks some. The repertoire holds 150,000 to 200,000 clones, with approximately 70% as singletons. The sample taken for sequencing was PBMCs. The receptors derive from a man aged 35 to 55 in good health and CMV-seropositive.

This chain joins TRBV19 and TRBJ1-5; weak D call: TRBD1 (5 bases). The V gene's germline CDR1 is LNHDA and CDR2 SQIVND (reference sequence). Trimming shortened V by 5 bases and J by 2 bases, and 19 bases separated the two germline ends. This CDR3 spans 17 amino acids. CDR3 coding DNA: TGTGCCAGTAGTCCACCGCAAATACCGGGGGGCAATCAGCCCCAGCATTTT. Its protein is CASSPPQIPGGNQPQHF.

The rearrangement uses TRBV9 and TRBJ2-1, with 9 bases that match TRBD2. The ends lost 0 bases at V and 0 bases at J; junction bases unmatched: 10. The CDR3 runs 19 residues. The V gene's germline CDR1 is SGDLS and CDR2 YYNGEE. CDR3 nucleotide sequence: TGTGCCAGCAGCGTAGCTATTAGCGGGGGCGCTAGCTCCTACAATGAGCAGTTCTTC. Its protein product is CASSVAISGGASSYNEQFF.

The CDR3 DNA reads TGCGCCAGCAGCCAAAGCGCAGATACGCAGTATTTT. Its protein product is CASSQSADTQYF. The J gene is TRBJ2-3, the V gene TRBV5-1, with D unresolved. The V gene lost 4 bases and the J gene lost 4 bases, with 7 bases spanning the gap. The CDR3 extends over 12 amino acids. Germline V CDR1 and CDR2: SGHRS, YFSETQ.

This clone was observed a few times. The chain links TRBV7-2 to TRBJ2-2; D unclear. CDR1 and CDR2 from the germline V gene are SGHTA and FQGNSA. Trimming removed 5 bases from V and 5 bases from J, with 6 bases in between. The CDR3 consists of 12 residues. CDR3 amino acids: CASSISTGELFF. Here the CDR3 DNA reads TGTGCCAGCAGCATTTCGACCGGGGAGCTGTTTTTT.

The J gene is TRBJ2-7, the V gene TRBV27; D gene unclear. V was clipped by 6 bases and J by 2 bases, with 8 bases between them. The CDR3 covers 12 residues. Per germline, CDR1 MNHEY and CDR2 SMNVEV (reference sequence). This CDR3 reads CASSSSPYEQYF. DNA for the CDR3: TGTGCCAGCAGCTCCTCTCCCTACGAGCAGTACTTC.

The chain links TRBV11-2 to TRBJ1-2; D is ambiguous. CDR1 and CDR2 from the germline V gene are SGHAT and FQNNGV. V lost 3 bases, J lost 4 bases, and 9 bases lay in between. This CDR3 is 13 amino acids long. The CDR3 reads CASSFERTYGYTF. The DNA for the CDR3 is TGTGCCAGCAGCTTTGAGCGGACCTATGGCTACACCTTC.

On this clone itself: Distinct nucleotide sequences in the sample also encode this CDR3. The CDR3 region is CASSLGAGSATNEKLFF. The CDR3 DNA reads as TGTGCCAGCAGCTTGGGGGCAGGTAGTGCAACTAATGAAAAACTGTTTTTT. The chain employs TRBV5-4 and TRBJ1-4; D uncertain. The V gene's germline CDR1 is SGHNT and CDR2 YYREEE (reference sequence). There are 17 residues in the CDR3. Trimming removed 0 bases from V and 0 bases from J, with 12 bases in between.

The chain is built from TRBV19 and TRBJ1-6; TRBD1 aligns across 7 bases. The CDR3 spans 13 residues. The germline CDR1 and CDR2 sequences are LNHDA and SQIVND (reference sequence). V was pared by 10 bases and J by 7 bases, with 7 bases of the junction left unmatched. CDR3 coding DNA: TGTGCCACCACAGGGGCAGAGAATTCACCCCTCCACTTT. Translation: CATTGAENSPLHF.

The V gene is TRBV11-3, the J gene TRBJ2-3; D remains unclear. V lost 3 bases and J 0 bases, leaving 7 bases between the germline ends. Germline V lookup: CDR1 SGHNT, CDR2 YENEEA. This CDR3 is 14 amino acids long. CDR3 DNA: TGTGCCAGCAGCTTCACTGCTAGCACAGATACGCAGTATTTT. Amino acids: CASSFTASTDTQYF.

This chain joins TRBV2 and TRBJ2-7, with 9 bases matching TRBD1. The junction had 7 bases not matched to a gene; V was cut back by 5 bases and J by 2 bases. The CDR3 runs 15 residues. Germline V lookup: CDR1 SNHLY, CDR2 FYNNEI. CDR3 in DNA: TGTGCCAGCAGTTTCCTGGACAGGGGACCCTACGAGCAGTACTTC. It yields the protein CASSFLDRGPYEQYF.

This chain links TRBV19 with TRBJ2-4; 9 bases map to TRBD1. V was clipped by 9 bases and J by 3 bases; unmatched bases: 12. CDR3 length equals 16 residues. The germline V gene encodes CDR1 LNHDA and CDR2 SQIVND (reference sequence). The CDR3 DNA is TGTGCCAGCGAACATCGACAGGGGGTGGTCAAAAACATTCAGTACTTC. Translated: CASEHRQGVVKNIQYF.

V gene TRBV7-2 combines with J gene TRBJ2-2; TRBD1 agrees at 9 bases. From germline, CDR1 is SGHTA and CDR2 FQGNSA. CDR3 length equals 14 residues. The V gene end was trimmed by 7 bases and the J gene end by 7 bases; junction bases not matched to a gene: 7. CDR3 coding DNA: TGTGCCAGCACCAGGACAGGGGACGGCGGGGAGCTGTTTTTT. This gives the protein CASTRTGDGGELFF.

The chain couples TRBV29-1 to TRBJ2-3; no clear D gene. Germline CDR1 reads SQVTM; CDR2 reads ANQGSEA. CDR3 length: 13 amino acids. V lost 6 bases and J lost 0, with 10 bases in between. The CDR3 DNA reads as TGCAGCGTCGACTCGCCTAGCACAGATACGCAGTATTTT. As protein: CSVDSPSTDTQYF.

In this sample, this clone turned up a few times. The chain carries TRBV30 and TRBJ1-1; TRBD1 might be the D (5 bases). CDR1 is GTSNPN, CDR2 SVGIG, per germline (reference sequence). The CDR3 length is 14 residues. V was pared by 1 base and J by 1 base, with 10 bases between. The CDR3 coding sequence is TGTGCCTGGAGTGCGGGACTTCAGAACACTGAAGCTTTCTTT. Protein sequence: CAWSAGLQNTEAFF.

The chain joins TRBV19 to TRBJ1-5, with 7 bases fitting TRBD1. Losses at the gene ends were 2 bases for V and 4 bases for J; bases not matched to a gene: 5. Per germline, CDR1 LNHDA and CDR2 SQIVND (reference sequence). The CDR3 totals 15 residues. CDR3: CASSIQAGGNQPQHF. For the CDR3, the DNA is TGTGCCAGTAGTATACAGGCAGGGGGAAATCAGCCCCAGCATTTT.

The CDR3 loop reads CAISDRERYTGELFF. The CDR3 DNA reads as TGTGCCATCAGTGATAGGGAGAGGTACACCGGGGAGCTGTTTTTT. The gene calls are TRBV10-3 and TRBJ2-2; D is perhaps TRBD2 (5 bases). Trimming left V 3 bases short and J 3 bases short, with 11 bases between. The CDR3 spans 15 residues. Germline CDR1 ENHRY, CDR2 SYGVKD.

This clone showed up just a few times. The CDR3: CASSTEGALTEAFF. CDR3 bases: TGCGCCAGCAGCACCGAAGGGGCCTTAACTGAAGCTTTCTTT. V gene TRBV5-1 combines with J gene TRBJ1-1, with D possibly being TRBD1 (5 bases). CDR3 length: 14 residues. The V and J ends lost 4 bases and 5 bases respectively, with 15 bases between them. Germline V lookup: CDR1 SGHRS, CDR2 YFSETQ.

The V and J genes are TRBV7-9 and TRBJ2-1; 7 bases match TRBD2. From germline, CDR1 is SEHNR and CDR2 FQNEAQ (reference sequence). V lost 3 bases, J lost 4 bases, and 3 bases stayed unmatched. The CDR3 loop spans 14 amino acids. The CDR3 reads CASSFLADYNEQFF. For the CDR3, the DNA is TGTGCCAGCAGCTTCCTAGCGGATTACAATGAGCAGTTCTTC.

The chain combines TRBV10-3 with TRBJ1-4; TRBD1 matches at 8 bases. This CDR3 comprises 13 residues. Trimming removed 11 bases from V and 7 bases from J; junction bases left unmatched: 9. Germline-derived CDR1 and CDR2 are ENHRY and SYGVKD. The CDR3 DNA is TGTGCCGCCACAGGGGGTGGTGGTGAAAAACTGTTTTTT. Protein sequence: CAATGGGGEKLFF.

This chain joins TRBV9 and TRBJ2-6; the match to TRBD1 covers 8 bases. The length of the CDR3 is 16 residues. J lost 11 bases, V lost 0 bases, and 10 bases had no gene match. Germline CDR1 and CDR2: SGDLS and YYNGEE. The CDR3 loop reads CASSVAGTGKSHVLTF. CDR3 DNA: TGTGCCAGCAGCGTAGCCGGGACAGGCAAGTCCCACGTCCTGACTTTC. Variable domain in full (rest from reference TRBV9 and TRBJ2-6): DSGVTQTPKHLITATGQRVTLRCSPRSGDLSVYWYQQSLDQGLQFLIQYYNGEERAKGNILERFSAQQFPDLHSELNLSSLELGDSALYFCASSVAGTGKSHVLTFGAGSRLTVL.

The chain employs TRBV4-3 and TRBJ1-1; D unclear. CDR1 and CDR2 from the germline V gene are LGHNA and YSLEER. V shed 3 bases and J shed 1 base, with 18 bases lying between them. This CDR3 has 17 residues. The CDR3 sequence: CASSQRREARANTEAFF. CDR3 sequence (DNA): TGCGCCAGCAGCCAGAGGCGGGAAGCAAGGGCGAACACTGAAGCTTTCTTT.

This chain connects TRBV6-4 to TRBJ2-2; 9 nucleotides align to TRBD1. Germline CDR1 reads MRHNA; CDR2 reads SNTAGT. This CDR3 has 16 residues. The trim removed 5 bases at V and 13 bases at J, leaving 17 bases unmatched. CDR3 nucleotide sequence: TGTGCCAGCAGTCCTAGAGCCGGGACAGGGTCTGAGGGGCTGTTTTTT. Protein sequence: CASSPRAGTGSEGLFF.

The CDR3 reads CASSPGRDRENEQFF. The CDR3 bases are TGTGCCAGCAGTCCCGGCCGGGACAGGGAAAATGAGCAGTTCTTC. The chain joins TRBV5-4 to TRBJ2-1; TRBD1 matches at 9 bases. Germline CDR1 is SGHNT and CDR2 is YYREEE (reference sequence). There are 15 residues in the CDR3. Trimming cost V 5 bases and J 7 bases; bases outside gene matches: 10.

The chain links TRBV6-5 to TRBJ2-2, with D unclear. V lost 7 bases to trimming and J lost 2 bases, with 11 bases between them. Germline-derived CDR1 and CDR2 are MNHEY and SVGAGI. The CDR3 sequence is 14 residues long. CDR3 protein: CASMRRLNTGELFF. CDR3 DNA: TGTGCCAGCATGCGCCGGTTAAACACCGGGGAGCTGTTTTTT.

The rearrangement uses TRBV19 and TRBJ2-5; D remains unclear. This CDR3 contains 13 residues. The germline CDR1 and CDR2 sequences are LNHDA and SQIVND (reference sequence). Trimming removed 3 bases from V and 4 bases from J, with 9 bases in between. The CDR3 sequence is CASSIPSVETQYF. CDR3 DNA sequence: TGTGCCAGTAGTATCCCCTCTGTAGAGACCCAGTACTTC.

The chain uses TRBV6-1 and TRBJ2-7, with 9 bases lining up with TRBD1. V trimming: 6 bases; J trimming: 1 base; junction bases outside the gene matches: 4. The CDR3 spans 14 residues. The germline CDR1 and CDR2 sequences are MNHNS and SASEGT. This CDR3 reads CASRDRGPSYEQYF. The CDR3 region has the DNA TGTGCCAGCAGGGACAGGGGCCCTTCCTACGAGCAGTACTTC.